This TCR beta chain was retrieved from a study of T cells after yellow fever vaccination. Germline values: CDR1 DFQATT, CDR2 SNEGSKA (reference sequence). The CDR3 loop spans 16 amino acids. The trim removed 3 bases at V and 1 base at J, leaving 4 bases unmatched. TCRdb re-analysed the 5' RACE reads in MiXCR, keeping a single row per CDR3 protein. The data hold about 550,000 distinct CDR3 sequences, with about a fifth observed a single time. Study findings and constraints: Among primary-vaccination clones, most reappeared after the booster, at 96% for CD4 and roughly 88% for CD8.

For this clonotype: Its target is not known.

The TCR sequence derives from a man aged 25-45 years who received the YFV17D yellow fever vaccine. The chain uses TRBV20-1 and TRBJ2-5; 14 bases are shared with TRBD2. The sequenced sample was PBMCs, obtained 15 days after the yellow fever booster vaccination. The CDR3 reads CSASGTSGSTQETQYF. Here the CDR3 DNA reads TGCAGTGCTAGCGGGACTAGCGGGAGCACCCAAGAGACCCAGTACTTC.